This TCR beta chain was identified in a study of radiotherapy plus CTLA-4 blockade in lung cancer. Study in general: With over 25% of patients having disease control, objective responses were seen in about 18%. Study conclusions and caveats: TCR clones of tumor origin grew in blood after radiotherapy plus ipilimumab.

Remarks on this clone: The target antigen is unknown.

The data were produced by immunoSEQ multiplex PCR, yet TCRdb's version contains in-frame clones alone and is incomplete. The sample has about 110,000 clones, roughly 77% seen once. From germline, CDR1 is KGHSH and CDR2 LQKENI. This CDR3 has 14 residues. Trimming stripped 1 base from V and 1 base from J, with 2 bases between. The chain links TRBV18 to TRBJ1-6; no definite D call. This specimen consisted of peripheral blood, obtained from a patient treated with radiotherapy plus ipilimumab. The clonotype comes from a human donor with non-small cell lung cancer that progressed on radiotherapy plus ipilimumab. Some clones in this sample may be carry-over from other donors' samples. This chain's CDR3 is CASSPLSYNSPLHF. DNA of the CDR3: TGTGCCAGCTCACCACTGTCCTATAATTCACCCCTCCACTTT.